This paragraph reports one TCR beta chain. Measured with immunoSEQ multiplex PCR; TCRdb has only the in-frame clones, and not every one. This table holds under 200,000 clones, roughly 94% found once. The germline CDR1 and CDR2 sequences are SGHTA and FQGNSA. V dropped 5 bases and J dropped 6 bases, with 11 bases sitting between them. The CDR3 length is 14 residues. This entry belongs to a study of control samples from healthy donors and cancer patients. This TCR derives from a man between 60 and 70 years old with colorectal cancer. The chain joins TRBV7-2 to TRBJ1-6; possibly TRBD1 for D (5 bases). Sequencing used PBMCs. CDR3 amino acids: CASSIGEVNSPLHF. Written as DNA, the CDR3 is TGTGCCAGCAGCATAGGGGAGGTTAATTCACCCCTCCACTTT. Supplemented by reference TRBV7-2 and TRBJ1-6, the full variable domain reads GAGVSQSPSNKVTEKGKDVELRCDPISGHTALYWYRQSLGQGLEFLIYFQGNSAPDKSGLPSDRFSAERTGGSVSTLTIQRTQQEDSAVYLCASSIGEVNSPLHFGNGTRLTVT.